The 23 T cell receptor beta chains in this list originate from one sample, sequenced in a study of cytomegalovirus exposure and HLA in healthy donors. Amplification used 60 Vbeta primers and 13 Jbeta primers. Using immunoSEQ multiplex PCR, the repertoire was profiled, and TCRdb retains in-frame clones only, with some absent. The repertoire includes 130,000 to 150,000 clones, roughly 80% of them detected once, and roughly 4.7% sits in the top ten. The specimen sequenced was PBMCs. The source of these receptors is a male donor in good health and CMV-seronegative.

A note on this clone: A read error may account for a junction end that differs from germline. The chain links TRBV6-5 to TRBJ2-1, with D unresolved. CDR1 MNHEY and CDR2 SVGAGI come from the germline V gene. There are 11 residues in the CDR3. CDR3 coding DNA: TGTGCCAGCAGCCACGGTGGGCCCAAGATCTTC. This translates into CASSHGGPKIF.

The chain has TRBV1 and TRBJ1-4; TRBD1, the table's D call, was not compared with the DNA. TRBV1 is termed a pseudogene. The CDR3 has 18 amino acids. The chain's CDR3 is CTSSLEPGQGFANEKLFF. In DNA form, the CDR3 reads TGCACCAGCAGCCTTGAACCGGGACAGGGGTTTGCTAATGAAAAACTGTTTTTT.

The gene calls are TRBV6-5 and TRBJ1-6; 9 nucleotides line up with TRBD1. Germline CDR1 is MNHEY and CDR2 is SVGAGI. Losses at the gene ends were 4 bases for V and 10 bases for J; bases not matched to a gene: 8. The CDR3 length is 15 residues. The CDR3 DNA is TGTGCCAGCAGTTCCGCCGGGACAGGGAAATCACCCCTCCACTTT. Residues: CASSSAGTGKSPLHF.

This clone was seen more than once but under ten times. The CDR3 DNA is TGCGCCAGCAGCCATCGGGGTGGGAATGAAAAACTGTTTTTT. This encodes CASSHRGGNEKLFF. The rearrangement joins TRBV5-1 to TRBJ1-4; unclear D gene. Germline V gene lookup returns CDR1 SGHRS and CDR2 YFSETQ. This CDR3 has 14 residues. Trimming pared 4 bases from V and 5 bases from J, leaving 12 bases between.

The chain uses TRBV28 and TRBJ1-1, with a weak D call TRBD1 (5 bases). CDR1 and CDR2 (germline): MDHEN, SYDVKM. The CDR3 spans 13 residues. Trimming took off 7 bases at V and 7 bases at J, with 16 bases between the two ends. The CDR3 DNA reads as TGTGCCAGCACCTCGGGGGGTGGCGGTGAAGCTTTCTTT. As protein: CASTSGGGGEAFF.

There are a few counts of this clone. This chain uses TRBV5-4 with TRBJ1-2; the match to TRBD1 covers 7 bases. This CDR3 region has 14 residues. CDR1 is SGHNT and CDR2 is YYREEE in the germline V gene (reference sequence). The V gene end was trimmed by 4 bases and the J gene end by 8 bases; junction bases not matched to a gene: 11. The CDR3 DNA follows: TGTGCCAGCAGCCTGGACGGACAACAGGGGGGCTACACCTTC. This translates into CASSLDGQQGGYTF.

The chain combines TRBV5-8 with TRBJ2-3; 10 nucleotides match TRBD2. V trimming: 5 bases; J trimming: 4 bases; junction bases outside the gene matches: 10. Germline CDR1 and CDR2: SGHTS and YDEGEE. The length of the CDR3 is 16 residues. The CDR3 sequence: CASRQPSGGDSDTQYF. The CDR3 DNA reads as TGTGCCAGCAGACAGCCTAGCGGGGGAGACTCAGATACGCAGTATTTT.

The chain carries TRBV28 and TRBJ1-3; no definite D call. CDR3 length: 12 amino acids. With 1 base removed from V and 8 bases from J, the gap between germline ends came to 6 bases. Germline-derived CDR1 and CDR2 are MDHEN and SYDVKM. The CDR3 is CASSLSLHTIYF. The CDR3 nucleotides are TGTGCCAGCAGTTTATCGCTACACACCATATATTTT.

The V and J genes are TRBV28 and TRBJ1-6; TRBD1 matches at 8 bases. Trimming at V came to 4 bases and at J to 6 bases, leaving 8 bases not matched to a gene. Germline V gene lookup returns CDR1 MDHEN and CDR2 SYDVKM. CDR3 length equals 16 residues. DNA of the CDR3: TGTGCCAGCAGTTCTACCCCGACAGGGGCTAATTCACCCCTCCACTTT. Its protein is CASSSTPTGANSPLHF.

The CDR3 region is CASSLSRYTQYF. The DNA for the CDR3 is TGTGCCAGCAGCTTAAGTCGGTATACGCAGTATTTT. The chain links TRBV7-2 to TRBJ2-3; D not resolved. V lost 2 bases, J lost 7 bases, and 7 bases lay in between. CDR1 and CDR2 (germline): SGHTA, FQGNSA. This CDR3 contains 12 residues.

The genes are TRBV7-8 and TRBJ2-2; maybe TRBD2 (5 bases). Trimming removed 4 bases at V and 2 bases at J, with 23 bases between. CDR1 SGHVS and CDR2 FQNEAQ come from the germline V gene. The CDR3 has 19 residues. The CDR3 nucleotides read TGTGCCAGCAGCTCCACCATTAGCGCCCAGGACCGTAACACCGGGGAGCTGTTTTTT. This sequence encodes CASSSTISAQDRNTGELFF.

This chain links TRBV28 with TRBJ2-1; a weak D match, TRBD1 (6 bases). There are 14 residues in the CDR3. CDR1 is MDHEN, CDR2 SYDVKM, per germline. Between the trimmed V and J ends, which lost 5 bases and 6 bases, there was a span of 14 bases. CDR3 nucleotides: TGTGCCAGCAGTCACGCCCGGGACACCAATGAGCAGTTCTTC. It translates to CASSHARDTNEQFF. Full variable domain (remainder filled in from reference TRBV28 and TRBJ2-1): DVKVTQSSRYLVKRTGEKVFLECVQDMDHENMFWYRQDPGLGLRLIYFSYDVKMKEKGDIPEGYSVSREKKERFSLILESASTNQTSMYLCASSHARDTNEQFFGPGTRLTVL.

V gene TRBV27 combines with J gene TRBJ2-2, with TRBD1 as a possible D gene (6 bases). Germline CDR1 reads MNHEY; CDR2 reads SMNVEV (reference sequence). The CDR3 contains 15 residues. Trimming stripped 3 bases from V and 4 bases from J, with 12 bases between. CDR3 in DNA: TGTGCCAGCAGTTTTACAGGGTCGGGCACCGGGGAGCTGTTTTTT. Translating it yields CASSFTGSGTGELFF.

The V gene is TRBV5-3, the J gene TRBJ1-1; no reliable D call. TRBV5-3 is given ORF status, its function remaining uncertain. V lost 1 base to trimming and J lost 11 bases, with 9 bases between them. The CDR3 totals 11 residues. As DNA, the CDR3 is TGTGCCAGAAGCTTGCAAACGGTGGCTTTCTTT. Amino acids: CARSLQTVAFF.

Only one count was recorded for this clone. The V gene is TRBV2, the J gene TRBJ2-7; possible D gene TRBD1, 5 bases. Germline loops: CDR1 SNHLY, CDR2 FYNNEI. The CDR3 extends over 12 amino acids. V lost 8 bases and J lost 5, with 13 bases in between. The CDR3 sequence is CASGAFRDEQYF. Here the CDR3 DNA reads TGTGCCAGCGGGGCGTTTCGGGACGAGCAGTACTTC.

The J gene is TRBJ2-5, the V gene TRBV7-3, with D possibly TRBD2 on 7 matching bases. The CDR3 is made up of 14 amino acids. Germline loops: CDR1 SGHTA, CDR2 FQGTGA. Between the trimmed V and J ends, which lost 0 bases and 4 bases, there was a span of 9 bases. The CDR3 nucleotides read TGTGCCAGCAGCTTAACAGGGGGGGGAGAGACCCAGTACTTC. Its protein product is CASSLTGGGETQYF.

The chain has TRBV19 and TRBJ2-5; D might be TRBD1 (6 bases). Trimming cost V 4 bases and J 1 base, with 7 bases left between them. CDR1 is LNHDA and CDR2 is SQIVND in the germline V gene (reference sequence). This CDR3 contains 13 residues. CDR3 in DNA: TGTGCCAGTAGTAACAGGGCCCAAGAGACCCAGTACTTC. This sequence encodes CASSNRAQETQYF.

The J gene is TRBJ2-7, the V gene TRBV7-3; the D gene is possibly TRBD2 (6 bases). Germline V lookup: CDR1 SGHTA, CDR2 FQGTGA. The CDR3 covers 13 residues. Between the trimmed V and J ends, which lost 5 bases and 2 bases, there was a span of 10 bases. In nucleotides, the CDR3 is TGTGCCAGCAGCCTGGGGGAGGCCTACGAGCAGTACTTC. It codes for CASSLGEAYEQYF.

The rearrangement joins TRBV19 to TRBJ1-6; D call uncertain. Trimming removed 1 base from V and 10 bases from J, with 14 bases in between. CDR3 length: 15 residues. Germline assignment: CDR1 LNHDA and CDR2 SQIVND (reference sequence). The DNA for the CDR3 is TGTGCCAGTAGTATAGTTCCGGGAAGGTACTCACCCCTCCACTTT. This gives the protein CASSIVPGRYSPLHF.

J is TRBJ2-7 and V is TRBV18; the match to TRBD1 covers 8 bases. Losses at the gene ends were 2 bases for V and 6 bases for J; bases not matched to a gene: 15. From germline, CDR1 is KGHSH and CDR2 LQKENI. The CDR3 contains 17 residues. CDR3 bases: TGTGCCAGCTCACCATCGGACAGGGTGGTCCTGTCCGGCGAGCAGTACTTC. Its protein is CASSPSDRVVLSGEQYF.

This chain connects TRBV5-5 to TRBJ1-1, with a weak D call TRBD1 (5 bases). Trimming removed 4 bases at V and 3 bases at J, with 13 bases between. This CDR3 contains 14 residues. Germline lookup yields CDR1 SGHKS and CDR2 YYEKEE (reference sequence). As DNA, the CDR3 is TGTGCCAGCAGCGAAACAGGTATATACACTGAAGCTTTCTTT. This gives the protein CASSETGIYTEAFF.

The CDR3, as DNA: TGCGCCAGCAGCTTGGAGGGAATCGGGGTAGATACGCAGTATTTT. This sequence encodes CASSLEGIGVDTQYF. The genes are TRBV5-1 and TRBJ2-3; TRBD2 is a possible D gene (5 bases). V dropped 0 bases and J dropped 5 bases, with 13 bases sitting between them. Germline values: CDR1 SGHRS, CDR2 YFSETQ. The CDR3 is 15 residues long.

This chain links TRBV10-3 with TRBJ2-7; TRBD2 might be the D (6 bases). V dropped 5 bases and J dropped 1 base, with 9 bases sitting between them. This CDR3 contains 13 residues. From germline, CDR1 is ENHRY and CDR2 SYGVKD. The CDR3 loop reads CAISRGSSYEQYF. In DNA, the CDR3 is TGTGCCATCAGTCGGGGGTCGTCCTACGAGCAGTACTTC.